This record covers a single TCR beta chain. TCRdb used MiXCR to reprocess the 5' RACE reads, holding one entry per CDR3 protein. The repertoire has hundreds of thousands of distinct CDR3 sequences, around 8.3% of them found once; the top ten carry more than 0.75%. From germline, CDR1 is SGHVS and CDR2 FNYEAQ. The V end was cut by 0 bases, the J end by 3 bases, with 14 bases between. This CDR3 spans 17 amino acids. This sample is part of a study of identical twins. This sample was shared with a second study, whose subject was yellow fever vaccine responses in identical twins.

The sequencing sample was made of PBMCs. V usage is TRBV7-6 and J usage is TRBJ2-2, with D maybe TRBD1 (5 bases). The TCR originated in a woman aged 18-35 years in good health. CDR3 sequence (DNA): TGTGCCAGCAGCTTAGCGGGATCAAGGGGCCACACCGGGGAGCTGTTTTTT. This translates into CASSLAGSRGHTGELFF.